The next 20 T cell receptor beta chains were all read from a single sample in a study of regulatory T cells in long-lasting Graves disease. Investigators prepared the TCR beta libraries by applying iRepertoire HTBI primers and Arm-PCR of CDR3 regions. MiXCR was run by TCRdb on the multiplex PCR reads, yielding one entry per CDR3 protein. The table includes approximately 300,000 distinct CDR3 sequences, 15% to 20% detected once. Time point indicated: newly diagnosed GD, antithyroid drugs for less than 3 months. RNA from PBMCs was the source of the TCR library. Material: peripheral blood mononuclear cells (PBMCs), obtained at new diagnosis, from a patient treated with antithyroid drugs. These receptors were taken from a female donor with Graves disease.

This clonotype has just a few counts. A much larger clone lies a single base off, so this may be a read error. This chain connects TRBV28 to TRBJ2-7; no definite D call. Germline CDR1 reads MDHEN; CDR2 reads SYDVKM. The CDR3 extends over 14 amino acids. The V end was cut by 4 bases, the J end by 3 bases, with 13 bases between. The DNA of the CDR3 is TGTGCCAGCAGTTCGATTAGCAGTAGCTACGAGCAGTACTTC. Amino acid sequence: CASSSISSSYEQYF.

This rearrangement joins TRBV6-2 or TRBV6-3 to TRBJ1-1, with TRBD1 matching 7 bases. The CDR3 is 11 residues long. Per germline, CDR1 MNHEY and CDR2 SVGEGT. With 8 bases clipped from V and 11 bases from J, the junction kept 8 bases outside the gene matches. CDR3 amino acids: CASERGQMAFF. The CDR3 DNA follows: TGTGCCAGCGAGCGGGGACAGATGGCTTTCTTT.

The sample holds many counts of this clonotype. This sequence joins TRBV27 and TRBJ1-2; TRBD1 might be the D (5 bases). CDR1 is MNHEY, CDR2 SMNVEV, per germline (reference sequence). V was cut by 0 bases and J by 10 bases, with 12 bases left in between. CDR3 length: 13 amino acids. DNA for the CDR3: TGTGCCAGCAGTTTATCAGGGGCCGAACCCTACACCTTC. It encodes CASSLSGAEPYTF.

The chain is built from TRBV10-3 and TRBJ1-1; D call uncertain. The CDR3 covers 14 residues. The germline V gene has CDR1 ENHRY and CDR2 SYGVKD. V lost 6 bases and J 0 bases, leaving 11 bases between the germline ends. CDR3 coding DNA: TGTGCCATCAGAACCGGGCAGGTGAACACTGAAGCTTTCTTT. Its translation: CAIRTGQVNTEAFF.

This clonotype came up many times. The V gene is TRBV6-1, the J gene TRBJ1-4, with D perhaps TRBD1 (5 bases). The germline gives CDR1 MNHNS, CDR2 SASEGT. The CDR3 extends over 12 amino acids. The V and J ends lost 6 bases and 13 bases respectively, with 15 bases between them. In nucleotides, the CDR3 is TGTGCCAGCAGCGGGACGATCAGATCACTGTTTTTT. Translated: CASSGTIRSLFF.

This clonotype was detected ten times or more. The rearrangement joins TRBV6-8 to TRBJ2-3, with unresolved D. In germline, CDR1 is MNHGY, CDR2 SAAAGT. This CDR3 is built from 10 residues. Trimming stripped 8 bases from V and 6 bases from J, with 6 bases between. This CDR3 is CASGSDTQYF. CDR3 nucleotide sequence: TGTGCCAGCGGTTCCGATACGCAGTATTTT.

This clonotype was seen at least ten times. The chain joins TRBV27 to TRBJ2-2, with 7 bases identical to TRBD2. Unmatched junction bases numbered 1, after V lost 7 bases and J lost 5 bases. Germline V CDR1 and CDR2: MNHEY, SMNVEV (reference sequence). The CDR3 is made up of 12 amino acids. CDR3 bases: TGTGCCAGCAACGGGAGGACCGGGGAGCTGTTTTTT. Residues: CASNGRTGELFF.

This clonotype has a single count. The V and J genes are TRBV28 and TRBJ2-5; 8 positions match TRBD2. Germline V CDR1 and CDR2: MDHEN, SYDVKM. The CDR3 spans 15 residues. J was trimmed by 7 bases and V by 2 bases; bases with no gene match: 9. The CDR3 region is CASSLVLADTRTQYF. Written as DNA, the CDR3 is TGTGCCAGCAGTTTAGTACTAGCGGATACAAGGACCCAGTACTTC.

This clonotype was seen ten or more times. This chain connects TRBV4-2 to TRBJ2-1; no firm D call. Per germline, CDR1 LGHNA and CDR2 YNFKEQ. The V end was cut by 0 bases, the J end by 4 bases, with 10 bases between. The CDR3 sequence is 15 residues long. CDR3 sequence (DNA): TGTGCCAGCAGCCAAGAGGAAGACACGTACAATGAGCAGTTCTTC. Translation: CASSQEEDTYNEQFF.

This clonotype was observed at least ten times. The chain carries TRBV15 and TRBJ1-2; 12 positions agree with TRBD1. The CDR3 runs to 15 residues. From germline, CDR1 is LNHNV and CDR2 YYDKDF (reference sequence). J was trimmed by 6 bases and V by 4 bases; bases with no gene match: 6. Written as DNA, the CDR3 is TGTGCCACCAGCACCTCGGGACAGGGGGCGCATGGCTACACCTTC. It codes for CATSTSGQGAHGYTF.

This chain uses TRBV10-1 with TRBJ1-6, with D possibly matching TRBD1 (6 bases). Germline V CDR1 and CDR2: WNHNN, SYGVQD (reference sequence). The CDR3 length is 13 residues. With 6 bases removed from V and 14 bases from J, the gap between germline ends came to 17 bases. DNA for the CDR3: TGCGCCAGCAGGCTGGACAGTAATTCGGCCCTCCACTTT. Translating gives CASRLDSNSALHF.

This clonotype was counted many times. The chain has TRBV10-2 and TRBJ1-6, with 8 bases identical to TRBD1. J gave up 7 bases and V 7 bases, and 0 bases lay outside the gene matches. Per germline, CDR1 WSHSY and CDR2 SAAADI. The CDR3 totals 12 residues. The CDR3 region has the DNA TGCGCCAGCACAGGGGGCAATTCACCCCTCCACTTT. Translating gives CASTGGNSPLHF.

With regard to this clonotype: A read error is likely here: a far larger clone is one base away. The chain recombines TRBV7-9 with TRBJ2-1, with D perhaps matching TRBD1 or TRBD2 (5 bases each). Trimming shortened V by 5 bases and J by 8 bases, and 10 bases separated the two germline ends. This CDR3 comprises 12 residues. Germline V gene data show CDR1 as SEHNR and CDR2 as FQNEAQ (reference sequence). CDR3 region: CASSRGQDEQFF. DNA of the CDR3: TGTGCCAGCAGCCGGGGCCAGGATGAGCAGTTCTTC. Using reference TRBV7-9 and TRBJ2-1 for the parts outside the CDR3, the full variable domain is DTGVSQNPRHKITKRGQNVTFRCDPISEHNRLYWYRQTLGQGPEFLTYFQNEAQLEKSRLLSDRFSAERPKGSFSTLEIQRTEQGDSAMYLCASSRGQDEQFFGPGTRLTVL.

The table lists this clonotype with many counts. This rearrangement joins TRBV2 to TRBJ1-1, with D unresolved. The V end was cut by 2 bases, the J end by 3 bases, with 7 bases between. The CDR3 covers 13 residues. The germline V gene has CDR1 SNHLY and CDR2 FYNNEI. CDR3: CASSERGYTEAFF. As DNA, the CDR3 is TGTGCCAGCAGTGAACGCGGGTACACTGAAGCTTTCTTT.

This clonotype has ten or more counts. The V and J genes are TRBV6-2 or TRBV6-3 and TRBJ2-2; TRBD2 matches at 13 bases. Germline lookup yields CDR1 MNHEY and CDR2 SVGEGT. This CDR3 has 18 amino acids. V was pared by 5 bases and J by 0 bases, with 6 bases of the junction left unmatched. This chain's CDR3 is CASSPTSGRPPNTGELFF. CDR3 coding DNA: TGTGCCAGCAGTCCGACTAGCGGGAGGCCCCCGAACACCGGGGAGCTGTTTTTT.

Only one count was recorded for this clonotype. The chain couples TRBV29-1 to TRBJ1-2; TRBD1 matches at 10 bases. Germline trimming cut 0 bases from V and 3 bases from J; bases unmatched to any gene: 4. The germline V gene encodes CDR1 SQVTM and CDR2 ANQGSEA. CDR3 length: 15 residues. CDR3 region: CSVEDLDRGYYGYTF. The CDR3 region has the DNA TGCAGCGTTGAAGACTTGGACAGGGGGTACTATGGCTACACCTTC.

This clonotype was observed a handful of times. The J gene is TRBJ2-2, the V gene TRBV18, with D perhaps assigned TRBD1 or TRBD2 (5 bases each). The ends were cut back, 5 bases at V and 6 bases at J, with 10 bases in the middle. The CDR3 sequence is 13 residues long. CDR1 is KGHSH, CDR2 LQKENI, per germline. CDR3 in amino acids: CASSTRDPGELFF. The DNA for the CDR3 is TGTGCCAGCTCAACAAGGGACCCCGGGGAGCTGTTTTTT.

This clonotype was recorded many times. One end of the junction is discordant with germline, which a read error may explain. Here the CDR3 reads CATSSGGASAPLHF. As DNA, the CDR3 is TGTGCCACCAGTTCTGGGGGGGCTTCGGCACCCCTCCACTTT. The chain employs TRBV28 and TRBJ1-6; D perhaps matches TRBD1 (6 bases). CDR1 MDHEN and CDR2 SYDVKM come from the germline V gene. There are 14 residues in the CDR3.

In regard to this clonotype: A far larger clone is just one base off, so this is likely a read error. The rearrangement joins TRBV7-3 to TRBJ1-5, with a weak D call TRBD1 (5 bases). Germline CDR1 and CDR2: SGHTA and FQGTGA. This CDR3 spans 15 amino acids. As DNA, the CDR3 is TGTGCCAGCAGCCCGGGGACCGATAGCAATCAGCCCCATCATTTT. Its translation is CASSPGTDSNQPHHF.

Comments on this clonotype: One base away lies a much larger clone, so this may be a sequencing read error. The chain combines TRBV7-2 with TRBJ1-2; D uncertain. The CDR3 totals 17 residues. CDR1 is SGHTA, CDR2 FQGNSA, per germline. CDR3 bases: TGTGCCAGCAGCTTAGGACCCCCCTCAGTTTCAAACTATGGCTTCACCTTC. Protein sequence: CASSLGPPSVSNYGFTF.